Presented here are 24 T cell receptor beta chains from one specimen sequenced in a study of T cells of healthy individuals. One entry per CDR3 protein results from TCRdb running MiXCR on the 5' RACE reads. The table records tens of thousands of distinct CDR3 sequences, 16% of them present only once. All receptors come from a human donor in good health.

The chain is built from TRBV19 and TRBJ1-6, with D unresolved. Trimming cost V 5 bases and J 7 bases, with 21 bases left between them. The CDR3 totals 17 residues. Germline CDR1 LNHDA, CDR2 SQIVND (reference sequence). The CDR3 region has the DNA TGTGCCAGTAGTTCACTGGACTCGGGCCCGGAGAATTCACCCCTCCACTTT. Its translation: CASSSLDSGPENSPLHF.

This clonotype was detected only a few times. This sequence joins TRBV5-4 and TRBJ2-3; TRBD2 aligns across 14 bases. The CDR3 sequence is 17 residues long. Germline V gene data show CDR1 as SGHNT and CDR2 as YYREEE (reference sequence). The J segment lost 5 bases and the V segment lost 7 bases, leaving 12 bases of the junction unmatched. The CDR3 region has the DNA TGTGCCAGCGACGAGACTAGCGGGAGGGCCATAGGAGATACGCAGTATTTT. Protein sequence: CASDETSGRAIGDTQYF.

This clonotype was seen only a few times. This chain connects TRBV11-2 to TRBJ2-5; D unclear. V gave up 0 bases and J gave up 8 bases, with 10 bases separating them. CDR3 length: 13 residues. Germline V CDR1 and CDR2: SGHAT, FQNNGV. CDR3 DNA sequence: TGTGCCAGCAGCTTAGAGGTCACCGATACCCAGTACTTC. Translating it yields CASSLEVTDTQYF.

The table lists this clonotype with many counts. This rearrangement joins TRBV12-5 to TRBJ2-1; 7 bases align to TRBD2. CDR1 LGHNT and CDR2 FRNRAP come from the germline V gene. J lost 4 bases, V lost 7 bases, and 7 bases had no gene match. The CDR3 is 14 amino acids. In DNA, the CDR3 is TGTGCTAGTGTCAGCGGGGCCTCTTACAATGAGCAGTTCTTC. Its translation: CASVSGASYNEQFF.

This clonotype has a handful of counts. The V and J genes are TRBV11-2 and TRBJ2-7; 7 bases map to TRBD2. CDR1 is SGHAT, CDR2 FQNNGV, per germline. Trimming removed 8 bases from V and 0 bases from J; junction bases left unmatched: 19. The CDR3 has 18 amino acids. The CDR3, as DNA: TGTGCCAGCCTCCTAAGGGGAAAAGAAGCGGGAACCTCCTACGAGCAGTACTTC. It specifies CASLLRGKEAGTSYEQYF.

This clonotype was counted many times. This chain joins TRBV5-4 and TRBJ2-7; 15 bases agree with TRBD2. V was pared by 4 bases and J by 0 bases, with 11 bases of the junction left unmatched. The CDR3 is 19 residues long. Germline assignment: CDR1 SGHNT and CDR2 YYREEE (reference sequence). For the CDR3, the DNA is TGTGCCAGCAGCCGCCCGACTGGGACTAGCGGGAGGTCCTCCTACGAGCAGTACTTC. It is translated as CASSRPTGTSGRSSYEQYF.

This clonotype came up a few times. The V gene is TRBV28, the J gene TRBJ2-7, with 8 bases identical to TRBD2. The length of the CDR3 is 16 residues. Germline assignment: CDR1 MDHEN and CDR2 SYDVKM. J was trimmed by 5 bases and V by 10 bases; bases with no gene match: 19. The DNA of the CDR3 is TGTGCCACTGCTCTGGGACTAGACGTCGCTATTGACGAGCAGTACTTC. Protein sequence: CATALGLDVAIDEQYF.

The V and J genes are TRBV14 and TRBJ2-4; 10 bases fit TRBD2. Germline-derived CDR1 and CDR2 are SGHDN and FVKESK. The CDR3 sequence is 16 residues long. The V and J ends lost 3 bases and 3 bases, in that order; junction bases with no gene match: 5. In DNA, the CDR3 is TGTGCCAGCAGCCACACTAGCGGGACGGGCAAAAACATTCAGTACTTC. Its protein product is CASSHTSGTGKNIQYF.

This clonotype was counted at least ten times. The gene calls are TRBV29-1 and TRBJ1-5, with D maybe TRBD1 (5 bases). Trimming stripped 2 bases from V and 9 bases from J, with 14 bases between. The CDR3 extends over 13 amino acids. Germline values: CDR1 SQVTM, CDR2 ANQGSEA. The CDR3 protein is CSVEMGGGTPQHF. Written as DNA, the CDR3 is TGCAGCGTTGAAATGGGGGGAGGAACGCCCCAGCATTTT.

This clonotype was detected ten times or more. J is TRBJ2-6 and V is TRBV6-4, with 8 bases fitting TRBD2. The V segment lost 4 bases and the J segment 3 bases; nucleotides outside the gene matches: 5. Germline V gives CDR1 MRHNA, CDR2 SNTAGT. The CDR3 contains 16 residues. CDR3 loop: CASSGRSGIGANVLTF. CDR3 DNA: TGTGCCAGCAGTGGCCGTAGCGGGATTGGGGCCAACGTCCTGACTTTC.

V is TRBV4-1 and J is TRBJ1-1; D gene uncertain. In germline, CDR1 is MGHRA, CDR2 YSYEKL. The V and J ends lost 0 bases and 1 base respectively, with 6 bases between them. This CDR3 has 14 amino acids. The CDR3 bases are TGCGCCAGCAGCCAAGATTGGGGGAACACTGAAGCTTTCTTT. Translation: CASSQDWGNTEAFF.

This clonotype was picked up a small number of times. V gene TRBV4-2 combines with J gene TRBJ2-1; perhaps D is TRBD1 or TRBD2 (7 bases each). The length of the CDR3 is 15 residues. V shed 0 bases and J shed 9 bases, with 15 bases lying between them. Per the germline V gene, CDR1 is LGHNA and CDR2 is YNFKEQ. The CDR3 spells CASSQEDAGGVEQFF. The DNA of the CDR3 is TGTGCCAGCAGCCAAGAGGATGCAGGGGGGGTTGAGCAGTTCTTC.

This clonotype was seen many times. The chain uses TRBV6-6 and TRBJ2-3, with no clear D. Germline values: CDR1 MNHNY, CDR2 SVGAGI (reference sequence). The CDR3 extends over 12 amino acids. V gave up 6 bases and J gave up 2 bases, with 6 bases separating them. The DNA of the CDR3 is TGTGCCAGCAGGGACCTCACAGATACGCAGTATTTT. Amino acid sequence: CASRDLTDTQYF.

This clonotype was found many times. The V and J genes are TRBV27 and TRBJ2-7, with 7 bases aligning to TRBD2. The J segment lost 4 bases and the V segment lost 6 bases, leaving 0 bases of the junction unmatched. The CDR3 is 11 amino acids. Germline loops: CDR1 MNHEY, CDR2 SMNVEV (reference sequence). The CDR3 DNA sequence: TGTGCCAGCAGGGGGGGGTACGAGCAGTACTTC. It encodes CASRGGYEQYF.

This clonotype has a count of ten or more. This chain joins TRBV6-5 and TRBJ1-4; 8 bases are shared with TRBD1. Germline values: CDR1 MNHEY, CDR2 SVGAGI. Unmatched junction bases numbered 7, after V lost 11 bases and J lost 5 bases. The CDR3 sequence is 13 residues long. In nucleotides, the CDR3 is TGTGCCCCCCCTCGGACAGGGAATGAAAAACTGTTTTTT. This sequence encodes CAPPRTGNEKLFF.

This clonotype was counted between two and nine times. The V gene is TRBV12-3 or TRBV12-4, the J gene TRBJ2-3, with TRBD2 matching over 8 bases. V trimming: 3 bases; J trimming: 5 bases; junction bases outside the gene matches: 10. The CDR3 spans 16 residues. The CDR3 reads CASSFSGTNRGDTQYF. For the CDR3, the DNA is TGTGCCAGCAGTTTTAGCGGGACAAACAGAGGAGATACGCAGTATTTT.

This clonotype came up many times. In DNA, the CDR3 is TGTGCCAGTAGTACGGCAGATAGCAATCAGCCCCAGCATTTT. It is translated as CASSTADSNQPQHF. The chain combines TRBV19 with TRBJ1-5; D is undetermined. Germline CDR1 is LNHDA and CDR2 is SQIVND (reference sequence). Trimming left V 4 bases short and J 0 bases short, with 7 bases between. The CDR3 sequence is 14 residues long.

This clonotype came up many times. The CDR3 DNA is TGTGCCAGCAGCTTCTCGGGGATGAACACCGGGGAGCTGTTTTTT. Translation: CASSFSGMNTGELFF. The chain combines TRBV7-2 with TRBJ2-2; the D gene is possibly TRBD2 (5 bases). This CDR3 has 15 residues. Trimming shortened V by 3 bases and J by 1 base, and 9 bases separated the two germline ends. Germline V gene sequence: CDR1 SGHTA, CDR2 FQGNSA.

This clonotype was detected many times. V gene TRBV27 combines with J gene TRBJ2-3, with 8 positions matching TRBD1. The CDR3 runs to 13 residues. V lost 3 bases, J lost 5 bases, and 1 base stayed unmatched. The germline V gene has CDR1 MNHEY and CDR2 SMNVEV (reference sequence). The CDR3 spells CASSFTGGDTQYF. As DNA, the CDR3 is TGTGCCAGCAGTTTTACAGGGGGAGATACGCAGTATTTT.

This clonotype was counted ten times or more. V gene TRBV21-1 combines with J gene TRBJ2-1; the table calls TRBD1, which could not be checked here. TRBV21-1 is flagged as a pseudogene. This CDR3 has 15 amino acids. The CDR3 region is CASRSPQGKDNEQFF. DNA of the CDR3: TGTGCCAGCAGAAGTCCCCAGGGGAAGGACAATGAGCAGTTCTTC.

A note on this clonotype: The conserved final phenylalanine or tryptophan is absent from the CDR3, which likely points to a read error. The J gene is TRBJ2-3, the V gene TRBV11-2; 8 bases are shared with TRBD2. Germline V gene data show CDR1 as SGHAT and CDR2 as FQNNGV. The CDR3 is 15 amino acids. V lost 3 bases, J lost 3 bases, and 5 bases stayed unmatched. CDR3 in amino acids: CASSFSGEGTDTQYL. CDR3 in DNA: TGTGCCAGCAGCTTTAGCGGGGAGGGTACAGATACGCAGTATTTA.

This sequence joins TRBV5-1 and TRBJ2-5; 7 positions match TRBD1. The ends lost 4 bases at V and 2 bases at J; junction bases unmatched: 5. Looked up from germline, CDR1 is SGHRS and CDR2 is YFSETQ. The CDR3 has 14 residues. The CDR3 DNA sequence: TGCGCCAGCAGCCTCCGGGACAGACAAGAGACCCAGTACTTC. It translates to CASSLRDRQETQYF.

V is TRBV19 and J is TRBJ2-1, with 8 bases fitting TRBD1. V gave up 6 bases and J gave up 0 bases; unmatched junction bases: 10. The CDR3 is made up of 17 amino acids. CDR1 and CDR2 from the germline V gene are LNHDA and SQIVND (reference sequence). Here the CDR3 reads CASRETGVGSSYNEQFF. CDR3 nucleotides: TGTGCCAGTAGGGAGACAGGGGTCGGAAGCTCCTACAATGAGCAGTTCTTC. The entire variable domain, with the rest obtained from reference TRBV19 and TRBJ2-1, is as follows: DGGITQSPKYLFRKEGQNVTLSCEQNLNHDAMYWYRQDPGQGLRLIYYSQIVNDFQKGDIAEGYSVSREKKESFPLTVTSAQKNPTAFYLCASRETGVGSSYNEQFFGPGTRLTVL.

This clonotype came up a few times. The rearrangement joins TRBV15 to TRBJ2-3; 7 positions match TRBD2. J was trimmed by 1 base and V by 1 base; bases with no gene match: 8. The CDR3 runs 17 residues. Per germline, CDR1 LNHNV and CDR2 YYDKDF (reference sequence). The CDR3, as DNA: TGTGCCACCAGCAGAGGAGACGCGGGAGCCGGCACAGATACGCAGTATTTT. This translates into CATSRGDAGAGTDTQYF.